What follows are 17 T cell receptor beta chains derived from one specimen sequenced in a study of vaccination and CD4 T cells after COVID-19. Treatment given: 10-day PBMC culture with coronavirus spike peptide pools or control peptides (ViraFEST assay). The Oncomine TCR Beta short-read assay generated sequence data from the DNA of cultured CD4+ T cells. In TCRdb, the PCR reads were re-called with MiXCR into one record per CDR3 protein. The repertoire has approximately 8,000 distinct CDR3 sequences, just over 70% of them found once; the top ten carry approximately 35%. Their specific antigens are unknown. The sequenced material came from CD4+ T cells from blood, cultured in vitro. These TCRs come from a human donor who had recovered from COVID-19.

The rearrangement links TRBV5-6 to TRBJ2-7, with D unresolved. The CDR3 is made up of 16 amino acids. Per germline, CDR1 SGHDT and CDR2 YYEEEE. V was shortened by 1 base and J by 1 base, with 15 bases between the two germline ends. The CDR3 here is CASSLLLPSLSYEQYF. In nucleotides, the CDR3 is TGTGCCAGCAGCTTGCTATTACCATCCCTTTCCTACGAGCAGTACTTC.

The rearrangement links TRBV6-2 or TRBV6-3 to TRBJ2-7; either TRBD1 or TRBD2 may fit D (6 bases each). Germline CDR1 and CDR2: MNHEY and SVGEGT. This CDR3 has 14 residues. The germline V and J ends were trimmed by 2 bases and 2 bases, with 10 bases remaining between them. The CDR3 DNA is TGTGCCAGCAGTTACCGCCGGGGGCCCTACGAGCAGTACTTC. This codes for CASSYRRGPYEQYF.

Within the sample, this clonotype is large. V gene TRBV6-1 combines with J gene TRBJ2-7, with unresolved D. CDR1 and CDR2 (germline): MNHNS, SASEGT. With 3 bases removed from V and 1 base from J, the gap between germline ends came to 10 bases. The CDR3 totals 14 residues. Here the CDR3 reads CASSDFRGSYEQYF. For the CDR3, the DNA is TGTGCCAGCAGTGACTTTAGAGGTTCCTACGAGCAGTACTTC.

The chain is built from TRBV10-3 and TRBJ1-1; perhaps TRBD1 as D (5 bases). Germline-derived CDR1 and CDR2 are ENHRY and SYGVKD. Trimming took 4 bases from V and 1 from J, leaving 7 bases between them. The CDR3 consists of 13 residues. The CDR3 loop is CAISGGRNTEAFF. The CDR3 DNA is TGTGCCATCAGTGGGGGCAGGAACACTGAAGCTTTCTTT.

The chain has TRBV12-3 or TRBV12-4 and TRBJ2-5, with D possibly TRBD2 on 6 matching bases. Trimming took off 2 bases at V and 5 bases at J, with 12 bases between the two ends. CDR3 size: 14 residues. CDR3 loop: CASSLFWGLETQYF. CDR3 sequence (DNA): TGTGCCAGCAGTTTATTTTGGGGACTCGAGACCCAGTACTTC.

This clonotype was seen more than once but under ten times. The chain joins TRBV7-2 to TRBJ1-5, with D possibly TRBD1 on 5 matching bases. Germline values: CDR1 SGHTA, CDR2 FQGNSA. The CDR3 spans 15 residues. Deletions cut 2 bases from V and 4 bases from J, with 12 bases between. The CDR3 loop is CASSLLGDSNQPQHF. The CDR3 region has the DNA TGTGCCAGCAGCTTATTGGGGGACTCAAATCAGCCCCAGCATTTT.

The chain joins TRBV11-2 to TRBJ2-5; 7 nucleotides agree with TRBD1. The CDR3 length is 14 residues. After removal of 5 bases from V and 7 bases from J, the junction contained 10 bases not matched to a gene. CDR1 and CDR2 from the germline V gene are SGHAT and FQNNGV. In nucleotides, the CDR3 is TGTGCCAGCAGCCCGGGACAGCCTATAGGGACCCAGTACTTC. Its protein product is CASSPGQPIGTQYF. The entire variable domain, with the rest obtained from reference TRBV11-2 and TRBJ2-5, is as follows: EAGVAQSPRYKIIEKRQSVAFWCNPISGHATLYWYQQILGQGPKLLIQFQNNGVVDDSQLPKDRFSAERLKGVDSTLKIQPAKLEDSAVYLCASSPGQPIGTQYFGPGTRLLVL.

As DNA, the CDR3 is TGTGCCAGCGGGACAGCACGAAGAGGAGATACGCAGTATTTT. It specifies CASGTARRGDTQYF. This sequence joins TRBV27 and TRBJ2-3, with 7 nucleotides matching TRBD1. The CDR3 is 14 residues long. CDR1 and CDR2 (germline): MNHEY, SMNVEV (reference sequence). The V segment lost 8 bases and the J segment 5 bases; nucleotides outside the gene matches: 10.

The chain has TRBV6-2 or TRBV6-3 and TRBJ1-5, with 8 bases that match TRBD1. CDR1 is MNHEY, CDR2 SVGEGT, per germline. J was trimmed by 6 bases and V by 10 bases; bases with no gene match: 8. The CDR3 is 13 amino acids. The CDR3 sequence is CATGYRGGQPQHF. CDR3 bases: TGTGCCACTGGATACAGGGGGGGTCAGCCCCAGCATTTT.

Details on this clonotype: At one end, the junction sequence differs from germline, possibly due to a read error. The V and J genes are TRBV20-1 and TRBJ1-5; no clear D gene. The length of the CDR3 is 10 residues. The germline V gene has CDR1 DFQATT and CDR2 SNEGSKA (reference sequence). The CDR3 is CSAGNRPQHF. In DNA, the CDR3 is TGCAGTGCAGGGAATCGGCCCCAGCATTTT.

This clonotype has just one count. The CDR3: CASSFPTGTGVNQPQHF. In nucleotides, the CDR3 is TGTGCCAGTAGTTTCCCTACCGGGACAGGGGTGAATCAGCCCCAGCATTTT. The genes are TRBV19 and TRBJ1-5; TRBD1 matches at 10 bases. The CDR3 is made up of 17 amino acids. Germline values: CDR1 LNHDA, CDR2 SQIVND (reference sequence). V trimming: 5 bases; J trimming: 4 bases; junction bases outside the gene matches: 11.

The rearrangement uses TRBV6-4 and TRBJ1-2; TRBD1 matches 7 bases. V gave up 6 bases and J gave up 3 bases; unmatched junction bases: 10. From germline, CDR1 is MRHNA and CDR2 SNTAGT. The CDR3 covers 15 residues. The CDR3 reads CASSNGNRGHYGYTF. The CDR3 DNA follows: TGTGCCAGCAGCAATGGCAACAGGGGCCACTATGGCTACACCTTC.

The rearrangement links TRBV7-2 to TRBJ2-7, with a possible D match to TRBD1 (6 bases). CDR1 and CDR2 (germline): SGHTA, FQGNSA. With 1 base removed from V and 2 bases from J, the gap between germline ends came to 12 bases. This CDR3 comprises 15 residues. The CDR3: CASSLVGGITYEQYF. The CDR3, as DNA: TGTGCCAGCAGCTTAGTAGGGGGAATAACCTACGAGCAGTACTTC.

The chain has TRBV19 and TRBJ1-1; D is unclear. This CDR3 is built from 14 residues. The germline V and J ends were trimmed by 1 base and 1 base, with 7 bases remaining between them. Germline V gene lookup returns CDR1 LNHDA and CDR2 SQIVND (reference sequence). CDR3 in DNA: TGTGCCAGTAGTATAGCCCGCGGGAACACTGAAGCTTTCTTT. This encodes CASSIARGNTEAFF. The full variable domain, its missing parts supplied by reference TRBV19 and TRBJ1-1, is DGGITQSPKYLFRKEGQNVTLSCEQNLNHDAMYWYRQDPGQGLRLIYYSQIVNDFQKGDIAEGYSVSREKKESFPLTVTSAQKNPTAFYLCASSIARGNTEAFFGQGTRLTVV.

This clonotype was counted between two and nine times. V and J are TRBV7-2 and TRBJ1-2, with D uncertain. Germline V gene sequence: CDR1 SGHTA, CDR2 FQGNSA. The V gene lost 2 bases and the J gene lost 7 bases, with 11 bases spanning the gap. The CDR3 is 13 residues long. The CDR3 DNA follows: TGTGCCAGCAGCTTAAAAGTCCATGGTGGCTACACCTTC. Translated, it gives CASSLKVHGGYTF.

V usage is TRBV7-2 and J usage is TRBJ1-4; TRBD1 might be the D (5 bases). This CDR3 is built from 15 residues. The germline gives CDR1 SGHTA, CDR2 FQGNSA. Deletions cut 4 bases from V and 9 bases from J, with 18 bases between. The chain's CDR3 is CASSSQDSGVQKLFF. The CDR3 DNA reads TGTGCCAGCAGCTCCCAGGACTCGGGGGTGCAAAAACTGTTTTTT.

This clonotype was detected once. The chain is built from TRBV6-2 or TRBV6-3 and TRBJ2-4, with 7 bases aligning to TRBD2. The CDR3 extends over 16 amino acids. V lost 2 bases, J lost 3 bases, and 7 bases stayed unmatched. Germline CDR1 reads MNHEY; CDR2 reads SVGEGT. The CDR3 nucleotides are TGTGCCAGCAGTTACGTGGGAGGGCCGGACAAAAACATTCAGTACTTC. Its translation is CASSYVGGPDKNIQYF.